This record looks at one TCR beta chain sequence and its context. These data originate in a study of technical replicates of blood from a few donors. Some clones are missing from TCRdb's copy, which holds only in-frame ones; the method was immunoSEQ multiplex PCR. The sample lists fewer than 90,000 clones, 90% to 95% occurring once. This receptor was taken from a human donor in good health. Sequenced sample: T cells isolated from PBMCs.

The CDR3 sequence: CATLHGTSGDEQFF. The DNA for the CDR3 is TGTGCCACCTTACACGGGACTTCGGGCGATGAGCAGTTCTTC. The rearrangement uses TRBV15 and TRBJ2-1, with a weak D call TRBD2 (6 bases). V was trimmed by 8 bases and J by 8 bases, leaving 19 bases between them. Germline V gene sequence: CDR1 LNHNV, CDR2 YYDKDF (reference sequence). The CDR3 loop spans 14 amino acids.